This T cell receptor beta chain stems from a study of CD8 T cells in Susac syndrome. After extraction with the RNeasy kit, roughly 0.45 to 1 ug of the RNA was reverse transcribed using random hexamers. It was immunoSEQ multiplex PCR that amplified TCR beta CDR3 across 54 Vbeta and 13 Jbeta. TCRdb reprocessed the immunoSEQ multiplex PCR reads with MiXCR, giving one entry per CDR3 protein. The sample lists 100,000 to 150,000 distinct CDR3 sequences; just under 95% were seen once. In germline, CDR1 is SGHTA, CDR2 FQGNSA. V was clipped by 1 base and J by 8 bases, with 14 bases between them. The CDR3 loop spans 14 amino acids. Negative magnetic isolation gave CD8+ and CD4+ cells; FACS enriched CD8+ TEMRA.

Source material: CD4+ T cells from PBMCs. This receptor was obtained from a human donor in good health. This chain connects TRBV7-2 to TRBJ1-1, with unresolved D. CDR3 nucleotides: TGTGCCAGCAGCTTAGGTCTTGCAGTCCGGGAAGCTTTCTTT. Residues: CASSLGLAVREAFF.